The rows below give T cell receptor beta chains drawn from one sample of a study of ipilimumab plus nivolumab after autologous stem cell transplantation. Sequencing used immunoSEQ multiplex PCR; TCRdb keeps in-frame clones, though not all of them. The sample holds approximately 18,000 clones; 81% are singletons and the top ten take roughly 6.8%. The source was PBMCs, collected in a trial of ipilimumab plus nivolumab as post-transplant consolidation. Every receptor here comes from a male donor with diffuse large B-cell lymphoma. The conserved cysteine and the conserved F or W are not part of the CDR3 here. The order of the fields is V gene, J gene, clone size, CDR3 protein. Clone size is shown for a subset of rows, as once, few, many or a class of expanded clone.

>TRBV4-2|TRBJ1-1|-
ASSQERGGTNTEAF
>TRBV25-1|TRBJ2-1|-
ASSESGDGNEQF
>TRBV11-2|TRBJ2-3|-
ASSSLLAGGTDTQY
>TRBV6-5|TRBJ1-1|-
ASSLVPGQGSAF
>TRBV7-2|TRBJ2-2|-
ASSLRGEGLTGELF
>TRBV7-2|TRBJ2-5|-
ASSTSGTGGQETQY
>TRBV5-1|TRBJ2-3|-
ASSSGPGADTQY
>TRBV2|TRBJ1-1|-
ASSVGSGVEAF
>TRBV5-6|TRBJ1-3|-
ASSSLPLSGNTIY
>TRBV7-2|TRBJ2-5|-
ASSFVGSYPPRETQY
>TRBV6-1|TRBJ1-1|-
ASTVPGGLAEAF
>TRBV5-1|TRBJ2-1|-
ASSVETHYNEQF
>TRBV2|TRBJ1-1|-
ASSVRLEAF
>TRBV7-2|TRBJ2-2|once
ASSSSTRQGMGYGELF
>TRBV7-9|TRBJ1-1|-
ASSPLGGHGEAF
>TRBV18|TRBJ2-2|-
ASSPRLARLTGELF
>TRBV7-6|TRBJ2-5|-
ASSSISLGETQY
>TRBV5-6|TRBJ2-3|-
ASSWGLAGGLNTDTQY
>TRBV5-6|TRBJ1-1|-
ASSKDTGAGAF
>TRBV6-5|TRBJ1-3|-
ASSLQGNTIY
>TRBV18|TRBJ1-5|once
ASSAQGRQPQH
>TRBV7-8|TRBJ1-2|-
ASSIGQGSYGYT
>TRBV19|TRBJ1-4|-
ASSGGQPRDEKLF
>TRBV7-6|TRBJ2-2|-
ASSLVRGDSTGELF
>TRBV4-2|TRBJ2-3|-
ASSQSSASGAMWTSTDTQY
>TRBV6-5|TRBJ1-2|-
ASSTLARPNYGYT
>TRBV7-3|TRBJ1-1|once
ASSSRDSTEAF
>TRBV2|TRBJ2-2|-
ASRTANKNTGELF
>TRBV19|TRBJ1-5|-
ASGRVPEQH
>TRBV6-6|TRBJ1-1|-
ASSSFGRGEAF
>TRBV27|TRBJ1-4|-
ASSFQGAREKLF
>TRBV6-1|TRBJ2-7|-
ASSEYLPGSVISPYEQY
>TRBV30|TRBJ1-3|-
ACSQGGYTIY
>TRBV7-2|TRBJ2-5|-
ASSSRRGPFGGETQY
>TRBV7-3|TRBJ2-5|-
ASANNRGPVETQY
>TRBV4-2|TRBJ1-3|-
ASSQDLGGHSGNTIY
>TRBV5-8|TRBJ2-5|-
ASRTGTSGGAAETQY
>TRBV15|TRBJ2-5|-
ATSRGGQEETQY
>TRBV7-9|TRBJ2-5|-
ASSITSIQETQY
>TRBV6-6|TRBJ2-7|-
ASSYRSEQY
>TRBV28|TRBJ1-3|-
ASSLYSDSSGNTIY
>TRBV18|TRBJ2-1|-
ASSPPRGLGNEQF